This is a list of T cell receptor beta chains from one sample in a study of response to subunit inactivated influenza vaccine. MiXCR was run by TCRdb on the RT-PCR reads, yielding one entry per CDR3 protein. The sample contains around 790,000 distinct CDR3 sequences, 21% of which appear only once. This sample comprised PBMCs from blood, obtained roughly 5 days after vaccination. These receptors all come from a man in his fifties or sixties who received an inactivated influenza vaccine. CDR3s include the opening cysteine and the closing phenylalanine or tryptophan. D genes are given only for firm matches. A clone size is listed for some rows: how often the clone was seen (once, few, many), or a class if it is expanded.

abundance,v_gene,d_gene,j_gene,CDR3nt,CDR3aa
few,TRBV12-3/TRBV12-4,-,TRBJ2-7,TGTGCCAGCACTAGGACCGGGGACGAGCAGTACTTC,CASTRTGDEQYF
-,TRBV15,-,TRBJ2-4,TGTGCCACCAAAAAACCGGGCCCCCTGAGGCCCAAAAACATTCAGTACTTC,CATKKPGPLRPKNIQYF
-,TRBV20-1,-,TRBJ1-1,TGCAGTGCTAGAGATCTTAAGGGGAACACTGAAGCTTTCTTT,CSARDLKGNTEAFF
few,TRBV11-2,TRBD2,TRBJ2-1,TGTGCCAGCAGCTTAGAGACTAGCGGGATATACAATGAGCAGTTCTTC,CASSLETSGIYNEQFF
many,TRBV28,-,TRBJ2-7,TGTGCCAGCGCAAGTTACGAGCAGTACTTC,CASASYEQYF
few,TRBV18,-,TRBJ1-5,TGTGCCAGCTCACCAGGTCAGGGGCAGAATCAGCCCCAGCATTTT,CASSPGQGQNQPQHF
-,TRBV5-6,TRBD2,TRBJ2-2,TGTGCCAGCAGCCGACGAAGCGGGGCGAAAAACACCGGGGAGCTGTTTTTT,CASSRRSGAKNTGELFF
few,TRBV12-3/TRBV12-4,TRBD1,TRBJ1-2,TGTGCCAGCAGTACGACAGGGGGCGGTGGCTATGGCTACACCTTC,CASSTTGGGGYGYTF
-,TRBV5-6,TRBD1,TRBJ1-6,TGTGCCAGCAGCGGTGGGACAGTAGGTTATTCACCCCTCCACTTT,CASSGGTVGYSPLHF
-,TRBV5-1,-,TRBJ1-1,TGCGCCAGCAGTCCGGGACAAGAGATTGAAGCTTTCTTT,CASSPGQEIEAFF
-,TRBV2,-,TRBJ2-1,TGTGCCAGCAGTGATCTCTTGGTCAGCTCCTACAATGAGCAGTTCTTC,CASSDLLVSSYNEQFF
many,TRBV5-1,TRBD2,TRBJ2-3,TGTGCCAGCAGCTTAGGTAGTAGCGGGAGCACAGATACGCAGTATTTT,CASSLGSSGSTDTQYF
few,TRBV20-1,-,TRBJ1-5,TGCAGTGCCCAATCCTTAGCGGGGAATCAGCCCCAGCATTTT,CSAQSLAGNQPQHF
few,TRBV25-1,-,TRBJ1-3,TGTGCCAGCAGTGAATTGGGGTCCTCTGGAAACACCATATATTTT,CASSELGSSGNTIYF
few,TRBV12-3/TRBV12-4,-,TRBJ1-1,TGTGCCAGCAGGACTTTCGGACAGAACACTGAAGCTTTCTTT,CASRTFGQNTEAFF
-,TRBV12-3/TRBV12-4,-,TRBJ2-3,TGTGCCAGCACCCAAAGGTTCGGCACAGATACGCAGTATTTT,CASTQRFGTDTQYF
once,TRBV3-1,-,TRBJ2-1,TGTGCCAGCAGCCAAGATGATCGTAATGAGCAGTTCTTC,CASSQDDRNEQFF
few,TRBV12-3/TRBV12-4,-,TRBJ2-2,TGTGCCAGCAGAGTGAGGGCCAGGGGCATCACCGGGGAGCTGTTTTTT,CASRVRARGITGELFF
-,TRBV7-2,-,TRBJ1-4,TGTGCCAGCAGCTTCTCGGTCCGGACTGAGTTTAATGAAAAACTGTTTTTT,CASSFSVRTEFNEKLFF
-,TRBV20-1,-,TRBJ1-1,TGCAGTGCTCAGAGGCAGGGAGGTACTGAAGCTTTCTTT,CSAQRQGGTEAFF
-,TRBV7-2,-,TRBJ2-1,TGTGCCAGCATCCTCGGACCACTAGGCTACAATGAGCAGTTCTTC,CASILGPLGYNEQFF
-,TRBV20-1,TRBD1,TRBJ1-4,TGCAGTGCTTTCCCAGGGGGAAGCGAAAAACTGTTTTTT,CSAFPGGSEKLFF
-,TRBV7-9,-,TRBJ2-5,TGTGCCAGCAGACTAGGACAGAACAGGGAGACCCAGTACTTC,CASRLGQNRETQYF
-,TRBV5-1,-,TRBJ1-1,TGCGCCAGCAGCTTGCACAGCGACACTGAAGCTTTCTTT,CASSLHSDTEAFF
-,TRBV20-1,TRBD1,TRBJ1-3,TGCAGTGCTAGGGGGACAGGGGTGGACACCATATATTTT,CSARGTGVDTIYF
-,TRBV7-2,-,TRBJ2-1,TGTGCCAGCAGCCCCACTAATTGGGTGTACAATGAGCAGTTCTTC,CASSPTNWVYNEQFF
-,TRBV20-1,-,TRBJ1-1,TGCAGTGCTAGTGGTCAGTTGAACACTGAAGCTTTCTTT,CSASGQLNTEAFF
-,TRBV28,TRBD2,TRBJ2-5,TGTGCCAGCAGCTCCCGACGACTAGCGGGAGGTTCAGAGACCCAGTACTTC,CASSSRRLAGGSETQYF
few,TRBV11-2,-,TRBJ2-1,TGTGCCAGCAGCTCCCTAAAACCGGGACGGACCTACAATGAGCAGTTCTTC,CASSSLKPGRTYNEQFF
-,TRBV24-1,-,TRBJ2-2,TGTGCCACCAGTGAAACTGGACCCGGGGAGCTGTTTTTT,CATSETGPGELFF
-,TRBV11-2,-,TRBJ2-7,TGTGCCAGCAGCTTAGCGCGGGGTGGCGAGCAGTACTTC,CASSLARGGEQYF
-,TRBV9,-,TRBJ2-5,TGTGCCAGCAGCGTATCCCCTCAGGACGGAGAGACCCAGTACTTC,CASSVSPQDGETQYF
-,TRBV7-3,-,TRBJ2-3,TGTGCCAGCAGCCAATACACCACAGATACGCAGTATTTT,CASSQYTTDTQYF
few,TRBV20-1,-,TRBJ2-3,TGCAGTGCTAGTCGGGGAGACACCACAGATACGCAGTATTTT,CSASRGDTTDTQYF
-,TRBV29-1,-,TRBJ2-3,TGCAGCGTTGGGGGTCAGCGCACAGATACGCAGTATTTT,CSVGGQRTDTQYF
-,TRBV12-3/TRBV12-4,TRBD2,TRBJ2-1,TGTGCCAGCAGTTTGGGTAGCGGGAGCCCCTACAATGAGCAGTTCTTC,CASSLGSGSPYNEQFF
-,TRBV4-2,TRBD2,TRBJ2-3,TGTGCCAGCAGCCAAGATTTTAGCGGGGGCACAGATACGCAGTATTTT,CASSQDFSGGTDTQYF
few,TRBV6-1,-,TRBJ2-7,TGTGCCAGCAGCGAGGGACCACAACTTTACGAGCAGTACTTC,CASSEGPQLYEQYF
few,TRBV15,-,TRBJ1-3,TGTGCCACCAGCAGATACGACAGTCTCTCTGGAAACACCATATATTTT,CATSRYDSLSGNTIYF
-,TRBV7-8,TRBD2,TRBJ2-5,TGTGCCAGCAGCTCACTAGCGGGGACGGGTGAGACCCAGTACTTC,CASSSLAGTGETQYF
-,TRBV12-3/TRBV12-4,TRBD1,TRBJ2-4,TGTGCCAGCAGTTTTGTGGCAGGGGGATCCAAAAACATTCAGTACTTC,CASSFVAGGSKNIQYF
-,TRBV25-1,-,TRBJ2-1,TGTGCCAGCAGTCCCGAAAGGGGAGCGAGCTCCTACAATGAGCAGTTCTTC,CASSPERGASSYNEQFF
few,TRBV24-1,-,TRBJ1-2,TGTGCCACCAGCAGCCCGACTGATGGCTACACCTTC,CATSSPTDGYTF
many,TRBV5-1,TRBD1,TRBJ2-3,TGCGCCAGCAGCTTGGACAGGGGCGCTGGCACAGATACGCAGTATTTT,CASSLDRGAGTDTQYF
-,TRBV20-1,-,TRBJ2-7,TGCAGTGCTAGACGTCCCAACTCCTACGAGCAGTACTTC,CSARRPNSYEQYF
few,TRBV7-2,TRBD1,TRBJ1-2,TGTGCCAGCAGCTTAGTCACAGGGGGGGTTGGCTACACCTTC,CASSLVTGGVGYTF